This note documents a single T cell receptor beta chain sequence. This clone occurred once. Its antigen remains unidentified. One base away there is no much larger clone; base qualities are not given. TCR beta libraries were generated from genomic DNA with the immunoSEQ kit, following the manufacturer's recommendations. Library preparation used a first multiplex PCR with proprietary primers, then a second PCR adding unique barcodes, with bead cleanups after each round. A positive control reaction and a negative control reaction, both provided in the kit, were run with every batch of samples. The final libraries underwent checking on an Agilent 4200 TapeStation D1000 ScreenTape, volumetric pooling, and quantification by qPCR. Sequencing was performed on an Illumina NextSeq500 with a MidOutput 150-cycle cartridge, and 156 Read1 and 15 Index1 cycles were run with kit custom primers. The pooled library was loaded at approximately 1 pM with a 20% PhiX control spike-in. The authors processed their data as follows. Vendor-processed data were analyzed in R, with a clonotype defined as all T cells sharing the same CDR3 nucleotide sequence. In the clone abundance analyses, frequencies were normalized to the 10,000 most abundant clones in each sample. Public T cell clones, which averaged fewer than five per sample, were excluded before analysis. A difference in abundance of at least 32-fold between compartments was used to define tumor-enriched and baseline blood-enriched clonotypes. A beta-binomial differential abundance model was used to identify clonotypes that were expanded or contracted between blood time points. Tumor-blood repertoire similarity was measured with the Baroni-Urbani and Buser coefficient, and groups were compared using two-tailed Wilcoxon tests in R. TCRdb took over this immuneACCESS table, retaining in-frame rearrangements with V and J assigned. Such tables are incomplete; in checked studies, under half of the missing clones stem from an unresolved V gene, and the remainder is unexplained. Clone size and the V and J calls come from that table; the DNA yielded D and trimming. The sample table records approximately 22,000 clones; 70% to 80% of these occur just once. Jointly, the top ten make up around 40% of the sample.

CDR1 and CDR2 are read off the germline V gene (reference sequence) as DFQATT and SNEGSKA. Taken from cysteine to phenylalanine, the CDR3 has 11 residues. Of the read, only the CDR3 DNA is kept; its 33 bases are in frame from base 1. V loses 8 bases, J loses 6 bases, and the germline ends lie 12 bases apart. The time point label for this specimen denotes: baseline pretreatment blood. Read against the paper, the sample's treatment or condition label means: 15 Gy SBRT to primary tumor, nephrectomy 4 weeks later. Serial peripheral blood from radiation-treated patients was sampled at baseline, 2 weeks and 4 weeks after SBRT to track tumor-enriched clonotypes. Every patient had renal cell carcinoma of clear cell pathology. The QIAamp DNA Blood Mini Kit (Qiagen) was used to prepare genomic DNA for TCR sequencing. The analyses included only samples that passed all quality control checks. The sample originates from a study of radiation and T cells in renal cell carcinoma (TCRdb year 2020). With respect to the entire study: The samples were obtained from a clinical trial, where primary renal cell carcinomas were treated with 15 Gy stereotactic body radiation therapy and then removed by nephrectomy 4 weeks afterward. TCR beta sequencing covered 50 to 55 samples in total, comprising approximately 26 tumors and around 27 peripheral blood samples. A total of 4 million to 5 million unique CDR3 nucleotide sequences, encoding 2.5 million to 3 million unique CDR3 amino acid sequences, were found across all 55 or so samples.

The paper's findings and limits, for the study overall: Tracking of blood repertoire dynamics stopped at approximately four weeks after treatment, with no follow-up past that point. Effects of radiation dose or scheduling on the TCR repertoire could not be addressed with the single-armed trial design. In blood, the top tumor clonotypes increased between baseline and 2 weeks post-radiation and then shrank by 4 weeks, which suggests that tumor-resident clones expanded only transiently. No pretreatment tumor biopsies were available, so the baseline intratumoral presence of clonotypes could not be determined.

The material was blood, obtained from a patient whose treatment included radiotherapy and nephrectomy. The clonotype comes from a man in his sixties with renal cell carcinoma. This sequence uses TRBV20-1 and TRBJ2-3; no D gene is confidently identified. The nucleotide sequence reads as follows: TGCAGTCCACAAACACCGGATACGCAGTATTTT. The resulting protein is CSPQTPDTQYF.